This T cell receptor beta chain was identified in a study of OX40 agonist ivuxolimab in advanced cancers. General study findings and limits: CD4+ and CD8+ blood T cells expanded clonally by week 6 at 0.1 to 3.0 mg/kg.

Produced via immunoSEQ multiplex PCR; TCRdb's table is partial and in-frame only. The sample lists 53,000 or so clones; nearly 80% were seen once. With respect to this clone: The target antigen is unknown.

Germline loops: CDR1 SGDLS, CDR2 YYNGEE. V lost 2 bases, J lost 1 base, and 7 bases lay in between. The CDR3 length is 14 residues. The sequences come from CD4+ or CD8+ T cells sorted from blood, collected in a trial of the OX40 agonist ivuxolimab. This TCR was recovered from an adult with an advanced solid tumor such as melanoma, head and neck, liver or kidney cancer. The J gene is TRBJ1-5, the V gene TRBV9, with unresolved D. DNA for the CDR3: TGTGCCAGCAGCGTGGACTTGAGCAATCAGCCCCAGCATTTT. Translated, it gives CASSVDLSNQPQHF.